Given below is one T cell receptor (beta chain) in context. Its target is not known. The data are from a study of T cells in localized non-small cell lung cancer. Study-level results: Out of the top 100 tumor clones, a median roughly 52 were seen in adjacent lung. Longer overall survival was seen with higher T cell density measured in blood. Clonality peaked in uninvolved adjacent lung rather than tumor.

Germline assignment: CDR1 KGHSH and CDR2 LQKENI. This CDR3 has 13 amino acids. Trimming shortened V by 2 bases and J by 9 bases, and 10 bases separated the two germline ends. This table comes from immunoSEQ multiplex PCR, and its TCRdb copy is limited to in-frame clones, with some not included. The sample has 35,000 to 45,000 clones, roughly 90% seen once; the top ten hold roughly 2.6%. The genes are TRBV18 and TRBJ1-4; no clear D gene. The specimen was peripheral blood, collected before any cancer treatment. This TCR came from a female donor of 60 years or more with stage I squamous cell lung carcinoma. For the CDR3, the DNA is TGTGCCAGCTCACCAGAGAGGAACCAAAAACTGTTTTTT. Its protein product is CASSPERNQKLFF.